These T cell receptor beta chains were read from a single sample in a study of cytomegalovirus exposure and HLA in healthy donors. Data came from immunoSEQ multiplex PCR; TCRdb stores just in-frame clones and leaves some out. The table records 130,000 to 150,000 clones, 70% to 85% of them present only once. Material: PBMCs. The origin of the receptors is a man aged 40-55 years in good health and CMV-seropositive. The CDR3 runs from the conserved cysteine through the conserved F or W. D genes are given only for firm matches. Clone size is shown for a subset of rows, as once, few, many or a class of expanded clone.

TGTGCCAGCTCAATAGGACAGGGGAGTCAGCCCCAGCATTTT | CASSIGQGSQPQHF | TRBD1 | . | TRBJ1-5 | TRBV18
TGTGCCAGCAGTTATTGGGCAGGTCGAAGCACAGATACGCAGTATTTT | CASSYWAGRSTDTQYF | . | . | TRBJ2-3 | TRBV6-6
TGTGCCAGCGCACGCTACGACAGCCAAGAGACCCAGTACTTC | CASARYDSQETQYF | . | . | TRBJ2-5 | TRBV18
TGTGCCAGCAGGCACCGGGCTGGAGGGGGGGGAATGAACACTGAAGCTTTCTTT | CASRHRAGGGGMNTEAFF | . | . | TRBJ1-1 | TRBV2
TGTGCCTGGGACCGAGGGACACCGCATGGCTACACCTTC | CAWDRGTPHGYTF | . | . | TRBJ1-2 | TRBV30
TGTGCCAGCAGCCAAGATACAGGGGGAGTATCGGGGGCCAACGTCCTGACTTTC | CASSQDTGGVSGANVLTF | TRBD1 | few | TRBJ2-6 | TRBV4-2
TGTGCCAGCAGCTTGGGTTCGGGCGGGGGGCCCCAAGAGACCCAGTACTTC | CASSLGSGGGPQETQYF | TRBD2 | . | TRBJ2-5 | TRBV5-8
TGCGCCAGCAGCTGGTGGCTAGCGGGAGTAATTGAGCAGTTCTTC | CASSWWLAGVIEQFF | TRBD2 | few | TRBJ2-1 | TRBV5-1
TGTGCCAGCAGCTTGGGACAGGCCGGGAACACTGAAGCTTTCTTT | CASSLGQAGNTEAFF | . | . | TRBJ1-1 | TRBV5-4
TGTGCCAGCAGTCCGTATAGCGGGAGAAACACCGGGGAGCTGTTTTTT | CASSPYSGRNTGELFF | TRBD2 | . | TRBJ2-2 | TRBV6-4
TGTGCCAGCAGCTTAATGGGACAGGTCTCTGGGGCCAACGTCCTGACTTTC | CASSLMGQVSGANVLTF | TRBD1 | few | TRBJ2-6 | TRBV11-3
TGTGCCAGCAGTGACCCTCAGTACAGCTCCTACAATGAGCAGTTCTTC | CASSDPQYSSYNEQFF | . | . | TRBJ2-1 | TRBV2
TGTGCCAGCAGCGCGAAGACAGGGGAAGAGAACATTCAGTACTTC | CASSAKTGEENIQYF | TRBD1 | few | TRBJ2-4 | TRBV9
TGCGCCAGCAGCTATTGGACAGGAGATAATAACTATGGCTACACCTTC | CASSYWTGDNNYGYTF | TRBD1 | . | TRBJ1-2 | TRBV4-1
TGCGCCAGCAGCTTGAGGGGGCACACTGAAGCTTTCTTT | CASSLRGHTEAFF | TRBD1 | . | TRBJ1-1 | TRBV5-1
TGCGCCAGCAGCTCAGGGGTGGACTATGGCTACACCTTC | CASSSGVDYGYTF | . | . | TRBJ1-2 | TRBV4-1
TGCAGCGTCCCAAACAGGGGAGGCACAGATACGCAGTATTTT | CSVPNRGGTDTQYF | TRBD1 | . | TRBJ2-3 | TRBV29-1
TGTGCCTGGAGCGATACAGGGGGCGGACAGCCCCAGCATTTT | CAWSDTGGGQPQHF | TRBD1 | . | TRBJ1-5 | TRBV30
TGTGCCAGTAGTATAATAGGGGTTAGGCAGCCCCAGCATTTT | CASSIIGVRQPQHF | . | . | TRBJ1-5 | TRBV19
TGTGCCAGCAGCTTAGGGGGTCCGGGAGTGAGGGAAGAGACCCAGTACTTC | CASSLGGPGVREETQYF | . | . | TRBJ2-5 | TRBV11-3
TGTGCCAGCAGCCAGGGGAGTAGCGGGAATGAGCAGTTCTTC | CASSQGSSGNEQFF | . | . | TRBJ2-1 | TRBV11-2
TGCGCCAGCAGTGTCTCCAGGGCACACACTGAAGCTTTCTTT | CASSVSRAHTEAFF | . | few | TRBJ1-1 | TRBV10-1
TGTGCCAGCAGTGGCGAGGGGGGGGCGCTGCTTGGCTACACCTTC | CASSGEGGALLGYTF | . | . | TRBJ1-2 | TRBV25-1
TGTGCCAGTAGTATGGGACTAGCGGGAGTGGGGAATGAGCAGTTCTTC | CASSMGLAGVGNEQFF | TRBD2 | . | TRBJ2-1 | TRBV19
TGTGCCAGCAGCGGTGGAGGGACTCTCTCCTACGAGCAGTACTTC | CASSGGGTLSYEQYF | . | . | TRBJ2-7 | TRBV13
TGTGCCAGCAGCCGAGGGACAGGGAGGACTGAAGCTTTCTTT | CASSRGTGRTEAFF | TRBD1 | . | TRBJ1-1 | TRBV7-9
TGTGCCATCAGTGTAACGCAGGGGGAAGGATGGGGCTACACCTTC | CAISVTQGEGWGYTF | TRBD1 | . | TRBJ1-2 | TRBV10-3
TGTGCCTGGAGCCCGGGAGCCTACGAGCAGTACTTC | CAWSPGAYEQYF | . | . | TRBJ2-7 | TRBV30
TGTGCCTGGAGTCCGGACAGGCCACTTCCCACTGAAGCTTTCTTT | CAWSPDRPLPTEAFF | TRBD1 | . | TRBJ1-1 | TRBV30
TGTGCCAGCAGCTTTAGGGGCGCGAGTGGAGAAAAACTGTTTTTT | CASSFRGASGEKLFF | . | . | TRBJ1-4 | TRBV7-9
TGTGCCAGCAGCGACCTCGGGGGGTTCGGCGAGCAGTACTTC | CASSDLGGFGEQYF | TRBD2 | once | TRBJ2-7 | TRBV9
TGTGCCAGCAGGGAGGGGGCCACAGATACGCAGTATTTT | CASREGATDTQYF | . | . | TRBJ2-3 | TRBV2
TGTTCCAGCTCCTTGGGGGCGGGTGGCTACACCTTC | CSSSLGAGGYTF | . | . | TRBJ1-2 | TRBV7-9
TGCAGCGTTGCTAGCGGGAGGGCCGCGGAGCAGTACTTC | CSVASGRAAEQYF | TRBD2 | . | TRBJ2-7 | TRBV29-1
TGTGCCTGCTCGATGGACAGTCAAGAGACCCAGTACTTC | CACSMDSQETQYF | . | once | TRBJ2-5 | TRBV19
TGTTCCAGCAGCTCAATTAGCGGATCTTCCTACAATGAGCAGTTCTTC | CSSSSISGSSYNEQFF | . | few | TRBJ2-1 | TRBV7-9
TGTGCCAGCCCCGGGGGGTCATCCTACAATGAGCAGTTCTTC | CASPGGSSYNEQFF | TRBD2 | . | TRBJ2-1 | TRBV7-9
TGTGCCAGCAGTCTACAGGGGGCGCTAGGAAACACCATATATTTT | CASSLQGALGNTIYF | TRBD1 | few | TRBJ1-3 | TRBV9
TGCGCCAGCAGCTTGGGGTCTAGCGGTACTGAGTACGAGCAGTACTTC | CASSLGSSGTEYEQYF | TRBD2 | once | TRBJ2-7 | TRBV5-1
TGTGCCAGCAGCTTAGGAGGCGAGGCAGGGCAGCATTTT | CASSLGGEAGQHF | . | . | TRBJ1-5 | TRBV11-2
TGCGCCAGCAGCTTAATCGTCTACACCGGGGAGCTGTTTTTT | CASSLIVYTGELFF | . | . | TRBJ2-2 | TRBV4-1
TGCAGCGTTGCCTTATCGACAGGGTCGAGCGGCTACACCTTC | CSVALSTGSSGYTF | TRBD1 | . | TRBJ1-2 | TRBV29-1
TGTGCCAGCAGTTCACGGACAGAGGATGGCTACACCTTC | CASSSRTEDGYTF | . | once | TRBJ1-2 | TRBV6-6
TGTGCCACCAGCAGACAGGGGGCTAATCAGCCCCAGCATTTT | CATSRQGANQPQHF | TRBD1 | . | TRBJ1-5 | TRBV15
TGTGCCAGCAGTGACGGGGCGGGAGGCACAGATACGCAGTATTTT | CASSDGAGGTDTQYF | TRBD2 | . | TRBJ2-3 | TRBV6-4
TGTGCCAGCAGTTTCCAGGGGGGTCGCTACGAGCAGTACTTC | CASSFQGGRYEQYF | . | . | TRBJ2-7 | TRBV2
TGCGCCAGCAGCTTAGGGGGAGAGGCTACGGAGCAGTACTTC | CASSLGGEATEQYF | . | . | TRBJ2-7 | TRBV5-1